This T cell receptor (beta chain) derives from a study of blood T cell repertoires in COVID-19. Trimming shortened V by 5 bases and J by 1 base, and 9 bases separated the two germline ends. This CDR3 region has 13 residues. Germline values: CDR1 SGHDT, CDR2 YYEEEE. Clones were read by immunoSEQ multiplex PCR, and TCRdb kept only the in-frame ones, dropping some. The table lists approximately 260,000 clones, approximately 83% of them singletons. This clone was recorded once. The clonotype comes from a woman aged 35 to 49 with acute COVID-19. This chain connects TRBV5-6 to TRBJ1-1; D perhaps matches TRBD1 (6 bases). Sequencing was done on a sample of PBMCs or T cells enriched from blood (not recorded which). The CDR3 region is CASSSGQNTEAFF. CDR3 coding DNA: TGTGCCAGCAGTTCGGGACAGAACACTGAAGCTTTCTTT. Full variable domain (remainder filled in from reference TRBV5-6 and TRBJ1-1): DAGVTQSPTHLIKTRGQQVTLRCSPKSGHDTVSWYQQALGQGPQFIFQYYEEEERQRGNFPDRFSGHQFPNYSSELNVNALLLGDSALYLCASSSGQNTEAFFGQGTRLTVV.